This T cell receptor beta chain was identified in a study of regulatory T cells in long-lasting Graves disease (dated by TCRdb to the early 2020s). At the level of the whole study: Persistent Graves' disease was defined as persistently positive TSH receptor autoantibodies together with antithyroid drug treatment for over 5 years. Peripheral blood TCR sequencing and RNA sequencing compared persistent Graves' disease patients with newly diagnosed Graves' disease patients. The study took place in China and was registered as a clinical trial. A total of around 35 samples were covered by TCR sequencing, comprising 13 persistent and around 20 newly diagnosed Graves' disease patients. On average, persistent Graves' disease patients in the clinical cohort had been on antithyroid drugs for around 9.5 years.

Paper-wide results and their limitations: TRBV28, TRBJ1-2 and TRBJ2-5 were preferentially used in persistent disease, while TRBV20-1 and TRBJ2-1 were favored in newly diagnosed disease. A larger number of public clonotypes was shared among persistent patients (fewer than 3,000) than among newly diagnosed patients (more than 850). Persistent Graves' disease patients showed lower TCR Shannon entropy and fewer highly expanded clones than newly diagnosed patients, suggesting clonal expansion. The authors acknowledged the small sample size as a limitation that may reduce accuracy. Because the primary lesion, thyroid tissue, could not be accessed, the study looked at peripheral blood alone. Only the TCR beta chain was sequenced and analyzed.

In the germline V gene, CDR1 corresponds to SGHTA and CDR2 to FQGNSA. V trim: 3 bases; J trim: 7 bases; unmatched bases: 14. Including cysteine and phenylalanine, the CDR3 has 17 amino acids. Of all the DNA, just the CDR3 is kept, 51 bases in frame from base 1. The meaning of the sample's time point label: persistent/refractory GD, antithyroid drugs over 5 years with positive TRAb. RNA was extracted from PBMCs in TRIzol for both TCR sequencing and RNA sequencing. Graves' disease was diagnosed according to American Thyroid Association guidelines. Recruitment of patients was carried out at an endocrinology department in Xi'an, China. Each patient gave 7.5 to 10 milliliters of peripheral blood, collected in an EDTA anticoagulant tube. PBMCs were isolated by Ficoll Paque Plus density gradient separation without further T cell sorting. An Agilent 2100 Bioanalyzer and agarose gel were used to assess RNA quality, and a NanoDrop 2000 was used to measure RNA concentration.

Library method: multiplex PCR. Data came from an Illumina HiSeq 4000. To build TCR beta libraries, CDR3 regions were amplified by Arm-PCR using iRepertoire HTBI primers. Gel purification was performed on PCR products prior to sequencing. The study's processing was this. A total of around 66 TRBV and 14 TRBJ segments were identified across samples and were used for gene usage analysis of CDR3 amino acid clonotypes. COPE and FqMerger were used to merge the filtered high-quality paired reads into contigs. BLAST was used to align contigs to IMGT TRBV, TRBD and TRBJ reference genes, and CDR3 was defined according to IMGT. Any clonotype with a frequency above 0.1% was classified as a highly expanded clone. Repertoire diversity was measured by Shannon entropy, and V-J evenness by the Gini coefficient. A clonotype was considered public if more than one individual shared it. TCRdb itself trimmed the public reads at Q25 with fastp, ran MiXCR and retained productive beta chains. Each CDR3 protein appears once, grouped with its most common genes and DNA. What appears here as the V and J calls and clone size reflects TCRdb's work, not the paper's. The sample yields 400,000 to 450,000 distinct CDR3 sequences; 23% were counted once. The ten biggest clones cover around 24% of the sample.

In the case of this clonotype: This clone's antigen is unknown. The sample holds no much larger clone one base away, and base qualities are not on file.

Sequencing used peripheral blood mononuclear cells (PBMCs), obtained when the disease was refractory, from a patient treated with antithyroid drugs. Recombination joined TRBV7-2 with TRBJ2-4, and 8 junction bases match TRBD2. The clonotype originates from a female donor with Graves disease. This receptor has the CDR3 CASSFSAGTRSGNIQYF. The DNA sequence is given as TGTGCCAGCAGCTTCTCAGCCGGGACTAGGTCTGGGAACATTCAGTACTTC. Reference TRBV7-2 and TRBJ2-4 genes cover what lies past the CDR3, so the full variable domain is GAGVSQSPSNKVTEKGKDVELRCDPISGHTALYWYRQSLGQGLEFLIYFQGNSAPDKSGLPSDRFSAERTGGSVSTLTIQRTQQEDSAVYLCASSFSAGTRSGNIQYFGAGTRLSVL.